These 11 T cell receptor beta chains were sequenced from one sample in a study of cytotoxic CD8 clonotypes in ibrutinib-treated CLL. TCRdb's copy holds only in-frame clones and misses some; the assay was immunoSEQ multiplex PCR. The profile covers 140,000 to 150,000 clones, with 76% appearing a single time and around 4.9% taken by the ten largest. The material was PBMCs, obtained after 24 months of ibrutinib treatment. All receptors come from a human donor with chronic lymphocytic leukemia.

The J gene is TRBJ2-2, the V gene TRBV28; TRBD2 might be the D (6 bases). The germline gives CDR1 MDHEN, CDR2 SYDVKM. Trimming cost V 3 bases and J 7 bases, with 12 bases left between them. This CDR3 region has 14 residues. CDR3 DNA: TGTGCCAGCAGTTTGTCCCTCGGGGGCGGGGAGCTGTTTTTT. As protein: CASSLSLGGGELFF.

This chain links TRBV28 with TRBJ2-3; D ambiguous. The V and J ends lost 6 bases and 4 bases respectively, with 11 bases between them. The CDR3 totals 13 residues. Germline values: CDR1 MDHEN, CDR2 SYDVKM. The CDR3 DNA follows: TGTGCCAGCAGCCGTTCCGGGTCAGATACGCAGTATTTT. Translated: CASSRSGSDTQYF.

This rearrangement joins TRBV30 to TRBJ2-3; 7 bases map to TRBD2. Germline CDR1 is GTSNPN and CDR2 is SVGIG (reference sequence). The CDR3 is 12 amino acids. V dropped 7 bases and J dropped 7; count of bases not matched to a gene: 8. The chain's CDR3 is CASTGGRNTQYF. The CDR3 DNA reads TGTGCCTCGACCGGGGGGAGGAATACGCAGTATTTT.

Many counts were recorded for this clone. V is TRBV30 and J is TRBJ2-2, with D possibly matching TRBD2 (5 bases). The germline V and J ends were trimmed by 3 bases and 6 bases, with 17 bases remaining between them. Germline assignment: CDR1 GTSNPN and CDR2 SVGIG (reference sequence). This CDR3 is built from 15 residues. CDR3 nucleotide sequence: TGTGCCTGGAGGCCGGGTAATCTGGAGGCCGGGGAGCTGTTTTTT. It specifies CAWRPGNLEAGELFF.

The rearrangement uses TRBV6-5 and TRBJ1-2; D call uncertain. CDR3 length: 16 amino acids. The V end was cut by 4 bases, the J end by 1 base, with 16 bases between. Germline V lookup: CDR1 MNHEY, CDR2 SVGAGI. The CDR3: CASSSLGSDGNYGYTF. The CDR3 DNA is TGTGCCAGCAGTTCCCTCGGCTCGGACGGTAACTATGGCTACACCTTC.

This clone was picked up many times. The chain employs TRBV5-1 and TRBJ1-5; D might be TRBD1 (5 bases). The CDR3 length is 15 residues. Trimming removed 0 bases at V and 2 bases at J, with 9 bases between. Per germline, CDR1 SGHRS and CDR2 YFSETQ. CDR3: CASSLGFRGNQPQHF. CDR3 bases: TGCGCCAGCAGCTTGGGTTTCAGGGGCAATCAGCCCCAGCATTTT.

The V and J genes are TRBV6-6 and TRBJ1-5; D is unclear. V was shortened by 6 bases and J by 11 bases, with 20 bases between the two germline ends. This CDR3 spans 14 amino acids. Germline V lookup: CDR1 MNHNY, CDR2 SVGAGI (reference sequence). For the CDR3, the DNA is TGTGCCAGCAGCGCTAGGCAGGCGTCCTGGGCCCAGCATTTT. As protein: CASSARQASWAQHF.

The V gene is TRBV5-1, the J gene TRBJ2-7; weak D call: TRBD2 (5 bases). V lost 4 bases, J lost 7 bases, and 15 bases lay in between. This CDR3 is built from 13 residues. CDR1 is SGHRS, CDR2 YFSETQ, per germline. CDR3 nucleotide sequence: TGCGCCAGCAGCCCTGGACTGGCGGTGGAGCAGTACTTC. Encoded protein: CASSPGLAVEQYF.

The rearrangement links TRBV2 to TRBJ1-3; 8 bases are a match to TRBD1. CDR1 is SNHLY and CDR2 is FYNNEI in the germline V gene. CDR3 length equals 13 residues. J lost 8 bases, V lost 4 bases, and 4 bases had no gene match. CDR3 coding DNA: TGTGCCAGCAGTGGGACAGGGTACGACACCATATATTTT. Translating gives CASSGTGYDTIYF.

The chain uses TRBV4-3 and TRBJ2-7; D might be TRBD2 (6 bases). The CDR3 loop spans 21 amino acids. With 0 bases removed from V and 3 bases from J, the gap between germline ends came to 30 bases. Germline CDR1 and CDR2: LGHNA and YSLEER. The CDR3 nucleotides are TGCGCCAGCAGCCAAGACCTGGTGGGGACCGGGACTCACGCCGCTTACTACGAGCAGTACTTC. Its protein product is CASSQDLVGTGTHAAYYEQYF.

This clone was picked up one time. The genes are TRBV7-6 and TRBJ1-1, with TRBD1 as a possible D gene (5 bases). In germline, CDR1 is SGHVS, CDR2 FNYEAQ. There are 14 residues in the CDR3. Between the trimmed V and J ends, which lost 3 bases and 1 base, there was a span of 9 bases. The CDR3, as DNA: TGTGCCAGCAGCTTTTCCGGGGGGAACACTGAAGCTTTCTTT. This gives the protein CASSFSGGNTEAFF. Based on the CDR3 plus reference TRBV7-6 and TRBJ1-1, the full variable domain is GAGVSQSPRYKVTKRGQDVALRCDPISGHVSLYWYRQALGQGPEFLTYFNYEAQQDKSGLPNDRFSAERPEGSISTLTIQRTEQRDSAMYRCASSFSGGNTEAFFGQGTRLTVV.